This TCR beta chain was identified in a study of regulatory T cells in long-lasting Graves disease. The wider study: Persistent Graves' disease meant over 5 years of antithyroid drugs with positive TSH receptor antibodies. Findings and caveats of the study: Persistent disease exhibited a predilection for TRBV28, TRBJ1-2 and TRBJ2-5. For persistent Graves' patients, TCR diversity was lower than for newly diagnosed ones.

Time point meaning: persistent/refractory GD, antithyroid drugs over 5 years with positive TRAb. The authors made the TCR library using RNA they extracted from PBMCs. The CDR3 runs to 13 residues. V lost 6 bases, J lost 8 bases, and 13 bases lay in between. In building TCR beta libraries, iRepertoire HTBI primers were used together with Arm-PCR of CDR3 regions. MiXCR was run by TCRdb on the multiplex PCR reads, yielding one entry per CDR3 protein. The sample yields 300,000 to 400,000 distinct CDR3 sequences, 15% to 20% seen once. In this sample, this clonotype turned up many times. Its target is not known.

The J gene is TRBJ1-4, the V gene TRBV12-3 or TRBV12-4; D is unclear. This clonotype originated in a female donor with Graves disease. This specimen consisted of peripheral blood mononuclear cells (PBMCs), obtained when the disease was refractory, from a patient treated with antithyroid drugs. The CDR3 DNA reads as TGTGCCAGCAGCGGCGGGATTCGAGAAAAACTGTTTTTT. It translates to CASSGGIREKLFF.